This is a list of T cell receptor beta chains from one sample in a study of cytomegalovirus exposure and HLA in healthy donors. Profiled with immunoSEQ multiplex PCR; TCRdb holds only in-frame clones, not every one. The table lists 150,000 to 200,000 clones, 75% to 85% of them singletons, with about 2% in the top ten. Material: PBMCs. The receptors were sampled from a woman aged 18-29 years in good health and CMV-seropositive. Both conserved end residues are part of each CDR3. The order of the fields is V gene, J gene, clone size, D gene, CDR3 protein, CDR3 DNA. The D gene is left open where the match is weak. Clone size is stated in some rows and not others, as once, few, many or a class when expanded.

V gene: TRBV28
J gene: TRBJ2-7
clone size: once
D gene: TRBD2
CDR3 protein: CASSSQPILAGKAYEQYF
CDR3 DNA: TGTGCCAGCAGTTCCCAACCAATACTAGCGGGGAAAGCCTACGAGCAGTACTTC

V gene: TRBV20-1
J gene: TRBJ2-7
clone size: NA
D gene: NA
CDR3 protein: CSAGLQIQQYF
CDR3 DNA: TGCAGTGCTGGACTACAGATCCAGCAGTACTTC

V gene: TRBV6-6
J gene: TRBJ2-5
clone size: NA
D gene: TRBD1
CDR3 protein: CASRTGGGETQYF
CDR3 DNA: TGTGCCAGCAGAACAGGGGGAGGAGAGACCCAGTACTTC

V gene: TRBV5-6
J gene: TRBJ1-2
clone size: NA
D gene: NA
CDR3 protein: CASSLVDSRGSNHGYTF
CDR3 DNA: TGTGCCAGCAGCTTGGTGGACAGTCGAGGCAGTAACCATGGCTACACCTTC

V gene: TRBV5-4
J gene: TRBJ1-1
clone size: NA
D gene: TRBD1
CDR3 protein: CASSRGQGATEAFF
CDR3 DNA: TGTGCCAGCAGCCGGGGACAGGGGGCGACTGAAGCTTTCTTT

V gene: TRBV30
J gene: TRBJ2-7
clone size: NA
D gene: NA
CDR3 protein: CAWSETGYEQYF
CDR3 DNA: TGTGCCTGGAGTGAAACAGGCTACGAGCAGTACTTC

V gene: TRBV5-1
J gene: TRBJ2-5
clone size: NA
D gene: NA
CDR3 protein: CASSFFLGSVQETQYF
CDR3 DNA: TGCGCCAGCAGCTTCTTCCTTGGCAGCGTCCAAGAGACCCAGTACTTC

V gene: TRBV6-5
J gene: TRBJ1-1
clone size: NA
D gene: NA
CDR3 protein: CASSSPSGLNTEAFF
CDR3 DNA: TGTGCCAGCAGTTCCCCCTCCGGTCTGAACACTGAAGCTTTCTTT

V gene: TRBV5-1
J gene: TRBJ1-6
clone size: NA
D gene: TRBD1
CDR3 protein: CASSAGQRNSPLHF
CDR3 DNA: TGCGCCAGCAGCGCGGGACAGAGGAATTCACCCCTCCACTTT

V gene: TRBV7-2
J gene: TRBJ2-3
clone size: few
D gene: NA
CDR3 protein: CASSPGTGPSTDTQYF
CDR3 DNA: TGTGCCAGCAGCCCAGGGACTGGGCCTAGCACAGATACGCAGTATTTT

V gene: TRBV6-1
J gene: TRBJ2-7
clone size: NA
D gene: TRBD1
CDR3 protein: CASSEGTAYEQYF
CDR3 DNA: TGTGCCAGCAGTGAGGGGACAGCCTACGAGCAGTACTTC

V gene: TRBV7-9
J gene: TRBJ1-4
clone size: NA
D gene: TRBD1
CDR3 protein: CASSLTGGVNEKLFF
CDR3 DNA: TGTGCCAGCAGCTTAACAGGGGGCGTGAATGAAAAACTGTTTTTT

V gene: TRBV30
J gene: TRBJ1-4
clone size: NA
D gene: NA
CDR3 protein: CAWSVLRGEEKLFF
CDR3 DNA: TGTGCCTGGAGTGTATTGCGGGGGGAAGAAAAACTGTTTTTT

V gene: TRBV11-2
J gene: TRBJ1-2
clone size: NA
D gene: NA
CDR3 protein: CASSSRRSPGNYGYTF
CDR3 DNA: TGTGCCAGCAGCTCTAGAAGGTCTCCGGGGAACTATGGCTACACCTTC

V gene: TRBV6-6
J gene: TRBJ2-7
clone size: NA
D gene: NA
CDR3 protein: CASRTAGNSYEQYF
CDR3 DNA: TGTGCCAGCAGGACCGCAGGGAACTCCTACGAGCAGTACTTC

V gene: TRBV6-1
J gene: TRBJ1-1
clone size: NA
D gene: NA
CDR3 protein: CASSERGGGTEAFF
CDR3 DNA: TGTGCCAGCAGTGAGAGGGGCGGGGGGACTGAAGCTTTCTTT

V gene: TRBV30
J gene: TRBJ2-5
clone size: NA
D gene: NA
CDR3 protein: CAWSKGLKGGGTQYF
CDR3 DNA: TGTGCCTGGAGTAAGGGACTTAAGGGAGGGGGGACCCAGTACTTC

V gene: TRBV6-1
J gene: TRBJ1-6
clone size: NA
D gene: NA
CDR3 protein: CASSEDWENSPLHF
CDR3 DNA: TGTGCCAGCAGCGAGGACTGGGAGAATTCACCCCTCCACTTT

V gene: TRBV7-9
J gene: TRBJ2-5
clone size: NA
D gene: NA
CDR3 protein: CASSGLGGPTQETQYF
CDR3 DNA: TGTGCCAGCAGCGGGCTGGGGGGGCCGACCCAAGAGACCCAGTACTTC

V gene: TRBV11-1
J gene: TRBJ1-1
clone size: NA
D gene: NA
CDR3 protein: CASSITAFTEAFF
CDR3 DNA: TGTGCCAGCAGCATAACAGCTTTCACTGAAGCTTTCTTT

V gene: TRBV6-4
J gene: TRBJ2-7
clone size: NA
D gene: NA
CDR3 protein: CASSDSGGPRWLYEQYF
CDR3 DNA: TGTGCCAGCAGTGACTCGGGGGGACCGAGGTGGTTGTACGAGCAGTACTTC

V gene: TRBV2
J gene: TRBJ1-5
clone size: NA
D gene: TRBD1
CDR3 protein: CASRQGGSNQPQHF
CDR3 DNA: TGTGCCAGCAGGCAGGGGGGATCAAATCAGCCCCAGCATTTT

V gene: TRBV7-6
J gene: TRBJ2-3
clone size: NA
D gene: TRBD1
CDR3 protein: CASSRRDRDTDTQYF
CDR3 DNA: TGTGCCAGCAGCCGACGGGACAGGGACACAGATACGCAGTATTTT

V gene: TRBV9
J gene: TRBJ1-2
clone size: NA
D gene: NA
CDR3 protein: CASSDPNLYGYTF
CDR3 DNA: TGTGCCAGCAGCGACCCTAACCTCTATGGCTACACCTTC

V gene: TRBV14
J gene: TRBJ2-1
clone size: NA
D gene: TRBD2
CDR3 protein: CASSQEDPGAGGFNEQFF
CDR3 DNA: TGTGCCAGCAGCCAAGAAGATCCCGGGGCGGGGGGGTTTAATGAGCAGTTCTTC

V gene: TRBV2
J gene: TRBJ1-4
clone size: once
D gene: TRBD1
CDR3 protein: CASTSGGEKLFF
CDR3 DNA: TGTGCCAGCACCTCAGGGGGAGAAAAACTGTTTTTT

V gene: TRBV5-6
J gene: TRBJ2-3
clone size: once
D gene: TRBD2
CDR3 protein: CASSFLAGGFKDTQYF
CDR3 DNA: TGTGCCAGCAGCTTCCTAGCGGGGGGGTTTAAGGATACGCAGTATTTT

V gene: TRBV11-1
J gene: TRBJ2-2
clone size: NA
D gene: TRBD2
CDR3 protein: CASSPGLAGGNTGELFF
CDR3 DNA: TGTGCCAGCAGCCCGGGACTAGCGGGGGGGAACACCGGGGAGCTGTTTTTT

V gene: TRBV6-1
J gene: TRBJ1-4
clone size: NA
D gene: NA
CDR3 protein: CASSGDLENEKLFF
CDR3 DNA: TGTGCCAGCAGTGGAGATTTGGAGAATGAAAAACTGTTTTTT

V gene: TRBV5-1
J gene: TRBJ1-4
clone size: NA
D gene: NA
CDR3 protein: CASSLAGGNEKLFF
CDR3 DNA: TGCGCCAGCAGCCTCGCGGGCGGGAATGAAAAACTGTTTTTT

V gene: TRBV11-2
J gene: TRBJ2-5
clone size: NA
D gene: NA
CDR3 protein: CASSLSGAETQYF
CDR3 DNA: TGTGCCAGCAGCTTATCGGGAGCAGAGACCCAGTACTTC

V gene: TRBV5-1
J gene: TRBJ2-7
clone size: NA
D gene: TRBD1
CDR3 protein: CASSLTGTGRDEQYF
CDR3 DNA: TGCGCCAGCAGCTTGACGGGGACAGGGCGCGACGAGCAGTACTTC

V gene: TRBV7-9
J gene: TRBJ1-4
clone size: NA
D gene: TRBD1
CDR3 protein: CASSPGAAGGNEKLFF
CDR3 DNA: TGTGCCAGCAGCCCAGGGGCGGCAGGGGGTAATGAAAAACTGTTTTTT

V gene: TRBV6-5
J gene: TRBJ2-5
clone size: few
D gene: TRBD2
CDR3 protein: CASSGTSGGGETQYF
CDR3 DNA: TGTGCCAGCAGTGGTACTAGCGGGGGGGGTGAGACCCAGTACTTC

V gene: TRBV7-3
J gene: TRBJ2-2
clone size: once
D gene: TRBD2
CDR3 protein: CASLAGGHTGELFF
CDR3 DNA: TGTGCCAGCCTAGCGGGGGGCCACACCGGGGAGCTGTTTTTT

V gene: TRBV9
J gene: TRBJ1-2
clone size: NA
D gene: NA
CDR3 protein: CASSDRVGFGCTF
CDR3 DNA: TGTGCCAGCAGCGACAGGGTCGGTTTTGGCTGCACCTTC

V gene: TRBV7-2
J gene: TRBJ1-6
clone size: NA
D gene: NA
CDR3 protein: CASSLRQDNSPLHF
CDR3 DNA: TGTGCCAGCAGCTTAAGACAGGATAATTCACCCCTCCACTTT

V gene: TRBV19
J gene: TRBJ1-5
clone size: NA
D gene: NA
CDR3 protein: CASRRSNQPQHF
CDR3 DNA: TGTGCCAGTAGACGGAGCAATCAGCCCCAGCATTTT

V gene: TRBV6-4
J gene: TRBJ2-1
clone size: NA
D gene: TRBD2
CDR3 protein: CASSAGTSGGNEQFF
CDR3 DNA: TGTGCCAGCAGTGCCGGGACTAGCGGGGGCAATGAGCAGTTCTTC

V gene: TRBV6-5
J gene: TRBJ1-1
clone size: NA
D gene: NA
CDR3 protein: CASSYGTIMNTEAFF
CDR3 DNA: TGTGCCAGCAGTTACGGGACAATTATGAACACTGAAGCTTTCTTT

V gene: TRBV6-1
J gene: TRBJ1-6
clone size: NA
D gene: TRBD1
CDR3 protein: CASSEATGANSPLHF
CDR3 DNA: TGTGCCAGCAGTGAAGCGACAGGGGCTAATTCACCCCTCCACTTT

V gene: TRBV6-4
J gene: TRBJ1-2
clone size: NA
D gene: TRBD1
CDR3 protein: CASSDGTGQGKISGYTF
CDR3 DNA: TGTGCCAGCAGTGACGGCACCGGACAGGGGAAGATTTCGGGCTACACCTTC

V gene: TRBV11-2
J gene: TRBJ2-5
clone size: NA
D gene: TRBD2
CDR3 protein: CASSFLAGGMGETQYF
CDR3 DNA: TGTGCCAGCAGCTTCCTAGCGGGGGGGATGGGGGAGACCCAGTACTTC

V gene: TRBV2
J gene: TRBJ2-7
clone size: NA
D gene: NA
CDR3 protein: CASSLTNRPGSYEQYF
CDR3 DNA: TGTGCCAGCAGTCTAACCAACCGTCCAGGGTCCTACGAGCAGTACTTC

V gene: TRBV5-4
J gene: TRBJ2-5
clone size: NA
D gene: TRBD1
CDR3 protein: CASSQRDREETQYF
CDR3 DNA: TGTGCCAGCAGTCAGAGAGACAGGGAAGAGACCCAGTACTTC